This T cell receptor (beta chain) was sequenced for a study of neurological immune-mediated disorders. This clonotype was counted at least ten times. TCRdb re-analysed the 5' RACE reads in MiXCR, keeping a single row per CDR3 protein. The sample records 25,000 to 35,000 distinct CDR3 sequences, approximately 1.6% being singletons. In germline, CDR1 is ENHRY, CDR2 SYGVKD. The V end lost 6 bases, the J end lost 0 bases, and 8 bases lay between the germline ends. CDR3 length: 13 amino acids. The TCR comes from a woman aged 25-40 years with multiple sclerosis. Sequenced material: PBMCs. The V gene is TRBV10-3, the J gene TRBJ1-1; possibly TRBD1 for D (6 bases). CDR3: CAISWTVNTEAFF. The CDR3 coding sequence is TGTGCCATCAGCTGGACAGTGAACACTGAAGCTTTCTTT.